This T cell receptor (beta chain) was sequenced in a study of cytomegalovirus exposure and HLA in healthy donors. Study-wide points: The authors considered a cluster of highly shared sequence variants likely to be a sequencing artifact.

With regard to this clone: What it binds is unknown.

The PCR used 60 Vbeta and 13 Jbeta primers. Method: immunoSEQ multiplex PCR; TCRdb's copy keeps in-frame clones and lacks some. The sample has about 130,000 clones; around two thirds are singletons. Germline V gives CDR1 SNHLY, CDR2 FYNNEI. The length of the CDR3 is 15 residues. After removal of 3 bases from V and 9 bases from J, the junction contained 10 bases not matched to a gene. The material sequenced was PBMCs. J is TRBJ2-1 and V is TRBV2; 8 positions agree with TRBD1. The TCR originated in a man aged 55 to 70 in good health and CMV-seropositive. The CDR3 sequence is CASSEFGRGRSEQFF. The CDR3 coding sequence is TGTGCCAGCAGTGAGTTTGGCAGGGGGCGGAGTGAGCAGTTCTTC.